This T cell receptor beta chain stems from a study of T cells after yellow fever vaccination. Study-level background: SMART-Seq v4 Ultra Low Input prepared the low-cell-number fractions. Findings and caveats of the study: Abundant bulk-population clonotypes could contaminate the FACS-sorted repertoires. The secondary T-cell response peaked on day 5, not day 15, but was weaker. The study re-detected most primary-vaccination clones after the booster (roughly 96% CD4, 88% CD8).

Trimming shortened V by 0 bases and J by 2 bases, and 17 bases separated the two germline ends. The CDR3 length is 17 residues. Germline CDR1 LGHNA, CDR2 YSLEER. TCRdb recomputed calls from the 5' RACE reads with MiXCR, one row per CDR3 protein. The repertoire holds a few hundred thousand distinct CDR3 sequences, with approximately 6% as singletons. This clonotype occurred a few times. The antigen remains unidentified. This receptor was taken from a man aged 25-45 years who received the YFV17D yellow fever vaccine. The chain recombines TRBV4-3 with TRBJ2-7; a weak D match, TRBD2 (5 bases). The sequencing here drew on PBMCs, taken 5 days after the yellow fever booster vaccination. The CDR3, as DNA: TGCGCCAGCAGCCAAGAAGCTCCTCGGGGTGGACCCTACGAGCAGTACTTC. It translates to CASSQEAPRGGPYEQYF.